The TCR beta chain described here comes from a study of T cell responses to AZD1222 COVID-19 vaccine. With regard to this clone: Its antigen is currently unknown.

The CDR3 sequence is 14 residues long. CDR1 is SGHVS and CDR2 is FQNEAQ in the germline V gene. Trimming removed 2 bases from V and 0 bases from J, with 8 bases in between. Study-wide results and caveats: No repertoire was sampled before or during the peak T cell response, only after it. Reports indicate that nearly half of spike-specific TCRs are directed at unmutated variant regions.

This table comes from immunoSEQ multiplex PCR, and its TCRdb copy is limited to in-frame clones, with some not included. The sample yields over 100,000 clones, roughly four fifths seen once. This clonotype was obtained from an adult in good health. V gene TRBV7-8 combines with J gene TRBJ2-7; a possible D gene is TRBD2 (6 bases). Sequenced here: peripheral blood, sampled on day 0 of AZD1222 vaccination. The CDR3, as DNA: TGTGCCAGCAGCTTAAGGACTAACTCCTACGAGCAGTACTTC. This translates into CASSLRTNSYEQYF.